This T cell receptor beta chain was profiled in a study of T cells in localized non-small cell lung cancer. Study-wide findings and caveats: Heterogeneity within the tumor remains possible, as just one region underwent sequencing.

CDR3 length: 13 residues. V was cut by 0 bases and J by 4 bases, with 6 bases left in between. Germline V gives CDR1 LNHNV, CDR2 YYDKDF (reference sequence). Method: immunoSEQ multiplex PCR; TCRdb's copy keeps in-frame clones and lacks some. This table holds 30,000 to 40,000 clones, over 75% found once. Note on this clone: The antigen is not known.

This clonotype was obtained from a male donor at least 60 years old with stage III squamous cell lung carcinoma. This specimen was peripheral blood, taken before any cancer treatment. The chain recombines TRBV15 with TRBJ1-2; no firm D call. In DNA, the CDR3 is TGTGCCACCAGCAGAGAACAGCTCTATGGCTACACCTTC. Protein product: CATSREQLYGYTF.